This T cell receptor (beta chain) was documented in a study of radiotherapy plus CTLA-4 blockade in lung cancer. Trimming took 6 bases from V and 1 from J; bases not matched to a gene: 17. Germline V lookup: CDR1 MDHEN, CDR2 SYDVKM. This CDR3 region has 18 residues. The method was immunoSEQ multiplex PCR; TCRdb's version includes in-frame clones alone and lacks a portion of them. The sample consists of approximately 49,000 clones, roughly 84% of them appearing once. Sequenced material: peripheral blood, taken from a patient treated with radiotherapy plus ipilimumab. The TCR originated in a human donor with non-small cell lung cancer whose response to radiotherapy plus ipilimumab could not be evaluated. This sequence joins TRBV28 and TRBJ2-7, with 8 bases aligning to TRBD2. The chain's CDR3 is CASSRIPPSSGVSYEQYF. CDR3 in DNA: TGTGCCAGCAGCCGGATCCCCCCCAGTAGCGGGGTTTCCTACGAGCAGTACTTC.